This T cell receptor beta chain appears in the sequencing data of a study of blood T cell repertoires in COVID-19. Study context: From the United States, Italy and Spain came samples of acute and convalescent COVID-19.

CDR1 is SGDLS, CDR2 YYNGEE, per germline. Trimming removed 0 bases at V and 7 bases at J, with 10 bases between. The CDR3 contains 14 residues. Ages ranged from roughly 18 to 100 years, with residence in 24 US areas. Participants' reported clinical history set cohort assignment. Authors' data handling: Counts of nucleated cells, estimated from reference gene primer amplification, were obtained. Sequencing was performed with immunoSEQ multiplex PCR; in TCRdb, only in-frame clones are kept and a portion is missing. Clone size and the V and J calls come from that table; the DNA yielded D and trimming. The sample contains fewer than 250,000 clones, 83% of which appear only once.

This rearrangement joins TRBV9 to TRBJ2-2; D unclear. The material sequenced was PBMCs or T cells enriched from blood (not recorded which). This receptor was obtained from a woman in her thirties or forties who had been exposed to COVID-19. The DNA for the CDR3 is TGTGCCAGCAGCGTAGGCCCAGTTGGCGGGGAGCTGTTTTTT. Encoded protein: CASSVGPVGGELFF.